The rows below give T cell receptor beta chains drawn from one sample of a study of blood T cell dynamics during melanoma immunotherapy. The repertoire was sequenced with immunoSEQ multiplex PCR; TCRdb's copy has only in-frame clones and lacks some. The sample holds around 13,000 clones, roughly 86% seen once. The input for sequencing was blood, taken from a patient treated with checkpoint blockade. The receptor set was obtained from a human donor with melanoma. CDR3s include the opening cysteine and the closing phenylalanine or tryptophan. Fields, in order: J gene, D gene, V gene, clone size, CDR3 DNA, CDR3 protein. A D gene is named only where the DNA matches it firmly. Clone size is not always given. Where it is, it says once, few, many or a class for expanded clones.

TRBJ2-4	TRBD1	TRBV12-5	-	TGTGCTAGTGGTCCGCCGGGGGACAGGGGAAACATTCAGTACTTC	CASGPPGDRGNIQYF
TRBJ1-6	-	TRBV6-1	-	TGTGCCAGCAGTGAACAATGGGGAAGGGGGAATTCACCCCTCCACTTT	CASSEQWGRGNSPLHF
TRBJ2-3	-	TRBV7-3	-	TGTGCCAGCAGCTTCTCTAGCACAGATACGCAGTATTTT	CASSFSSTDTQYF
TRBJ2-7	TRBD2	TRBV11-1	-	TGTGCCAGCAGCTTGGGGTTAAAGCGGGAGGGCCGCTACGAGCAGTACTTC	CASSLGLKREGRYEQYF
TRBJ2-5	-	TRBV5-4	once	TGTGCCAGCAGCAACACAGGAGCCCAAGAGACCCAGTACTTC	CASSNTGAQETQYF
TRBJ1-1	-	TRBV2	-	TGTGCCAGCAGTGAAGCAAGGCAGGCACATGAAGCTTTCTTT	CASSEARQAHEAFF
TRBJ2-1	TRBD1	TRBV7-7	-	TGTGCCAGCAGCTTAGGACAGGGGCATAACAATGAGCAGTTCTTC	CASSLGQGHNNEQFF
TRBJ2-3	-	TRBV5-1	-	TGCGCCAGCAGTCTGGCGGAGGTCACAGATACGCAGTATTTT	CASSLAEVTDTQYF
TRBJ2-3	TRBD2	TRBV11-3	-	TGTGCCAGCAGCCATGGACTAGCGGCAGATACGCAGTATTTT	CASSHGLAADTQYF
TRBJ1-1	TRBD1	TRBV5-1	-	TGCGCCAGCACCGAACAGGGGGCCAACACTGAAGCTTTCTTT	CASTEQGANTEAFF
TRBJ1-1	-	TRBV28	-	TGTGCCAGCAGTACCTCGGGGGGGCATCCGACAGCTTTCTTT	CASSTSGGHPTAFF
TRBJ2-7	-	TRBV4-1	-	TGCGCCAGCAGCCAGGGTGACAGGAGATCCTCCTACGAGCAGTACTTC	CASSQGDRRSSYEQYF
TRBJ2-7	-	TRBV5-4	-	TGTGCCAGCAGCTTATCGACTGGGGCGGTCGAGCAGTACTTC	CASSLSTGAVEQYF
TRBJ2-2	TRBD2	TRBV4-1	-	TGCGCCAGCAGGGGGCTTAGCGGGAGAACCGGGGAGCTGTTTTTT	CASRGLSGRTGELFF
TRBJ2-3	-	TRBV7-3	-	TGTGCCAGCAGCTTTCCAGGGGAGACAGATACGCAGTATTTT	CASSFPGETDTQYF
TRBJ2-2	-	TRBV5-1	-	TGCGCCAGCAGCTCGGTAGCGGAGGGTACCGGGGAGCTGTTTTTT	CASSSVAEGTGELFF
TRBJ2-4	-	TRBV30	-	TGTGCCTGGAGTGTAGGGTACAAAAACATTCAGTACTTC	CAWSVGYKNIQYF
TRBJ2-5	-	TRBV11-2	-	TGTGCCAGCAGCTTTTCCTCGGGGGGCCGGGAGACCCAGTACTTC	CASSFSSGGRETQYF
TRBJ1-4	TRBD1	TRBV7-8	once	TGTGCCAGCAGCGAGGGAGGGTACAGGGGTCCTAATGAAAAACTGTTTTTT	CASSEGGYRGPNEKLFF
TRBJ2-2	-	TRBV7-3	-	TGTGCCAGCAGCTTCCAAGGACGACCGGGCGGGGAGCTGTTTTTT	CASSFQGRPGGELFF